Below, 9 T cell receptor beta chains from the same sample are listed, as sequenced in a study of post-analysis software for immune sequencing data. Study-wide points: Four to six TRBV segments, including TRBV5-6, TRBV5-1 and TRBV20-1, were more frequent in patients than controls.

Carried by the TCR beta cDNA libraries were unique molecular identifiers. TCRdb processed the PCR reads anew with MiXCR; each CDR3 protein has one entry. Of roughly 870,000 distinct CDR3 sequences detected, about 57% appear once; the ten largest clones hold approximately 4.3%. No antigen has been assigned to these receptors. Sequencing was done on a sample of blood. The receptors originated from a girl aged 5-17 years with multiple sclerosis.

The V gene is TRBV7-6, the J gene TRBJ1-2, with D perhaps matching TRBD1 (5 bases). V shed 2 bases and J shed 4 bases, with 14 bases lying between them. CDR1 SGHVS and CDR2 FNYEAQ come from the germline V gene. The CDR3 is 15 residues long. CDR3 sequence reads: CASSLNEGPIYGYTF. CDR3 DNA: TGTGCCAGCAGCTTAAATGAGGGGCCTATCTATGGCTACACCTTC.

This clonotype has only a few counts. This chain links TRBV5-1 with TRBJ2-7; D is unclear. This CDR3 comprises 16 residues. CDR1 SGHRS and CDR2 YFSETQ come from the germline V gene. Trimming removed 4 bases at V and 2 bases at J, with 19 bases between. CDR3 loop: CASSQDVRDITYEQYF. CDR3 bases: TGCGCCAGCAGCCAGGATGTCCGAGACATAACCTACGAGCAGTACTTC.

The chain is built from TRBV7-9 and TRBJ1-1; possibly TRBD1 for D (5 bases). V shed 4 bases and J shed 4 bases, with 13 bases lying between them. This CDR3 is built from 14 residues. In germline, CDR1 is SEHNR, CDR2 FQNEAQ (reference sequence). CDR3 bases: TGTGCCAGCAGCTCCGATTCCAGGGTCACTGAAGCTTTCTTT. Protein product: CASSSDSRVTEAFF.

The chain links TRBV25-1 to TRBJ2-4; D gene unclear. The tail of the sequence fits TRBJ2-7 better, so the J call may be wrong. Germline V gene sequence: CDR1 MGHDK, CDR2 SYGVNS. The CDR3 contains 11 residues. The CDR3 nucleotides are TGTGCCAGCATAAAACCCAGCGAGCAGTACTTC. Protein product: CASIKPSEQYF.

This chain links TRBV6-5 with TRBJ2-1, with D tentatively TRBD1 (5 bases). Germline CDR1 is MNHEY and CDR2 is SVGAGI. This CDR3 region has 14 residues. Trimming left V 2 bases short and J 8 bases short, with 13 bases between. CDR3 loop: CASSYKGRIDEQFF. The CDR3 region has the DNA TGTGCCAGCAGTTACAAGGGGCGCATCGATGAGCAGTTCTTC.

The DNA for the CDR3 is TGTGCCAGCAGCTTAACAACAGGGGGTGGGGAGACCCAGTACTTC. It specifies CASSLTTGGGETQYF. The chain has TRBV7-9 and TRBJ2-5; the match to TRBD1 covers 8 bases. From germline, CDR1 is SEHNR and CDR2 FQNEAQ (reference sequence). J gave up 5 bases and V 2 bases, and 7 bases lay outside the gene matches. The length of the CDR3 is 15 residues. The whole variable domain, filled in from reference TRBV7-9 and TRBJ2-5, reads DTGVSQNPRHKITKRGQNVTFRCDPISEHNRLYWYRQTLGQGPEFLTYFQNEAQLEKSRLLSDRFSAERPKGSFSTLEIQRTEQGDSAMYLCASSLTTGGGETQYFGPGTRLLVL.

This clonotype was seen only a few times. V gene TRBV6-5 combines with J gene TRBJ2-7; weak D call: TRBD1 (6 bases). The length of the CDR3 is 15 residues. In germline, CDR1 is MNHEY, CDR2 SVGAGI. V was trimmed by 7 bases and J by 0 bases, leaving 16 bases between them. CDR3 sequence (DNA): TGTGCCAGCACCCTTAGGGGGAGCGGCTCCTACGAGCAGTACTTC. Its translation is CASTLRGSGSYEQYF.

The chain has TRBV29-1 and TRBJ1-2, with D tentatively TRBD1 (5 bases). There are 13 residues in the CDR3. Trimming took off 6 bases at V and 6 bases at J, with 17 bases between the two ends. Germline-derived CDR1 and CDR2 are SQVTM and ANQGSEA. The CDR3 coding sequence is TGCAGCGTCGCGGGGCTTAGGAGGGATGGCTACACCTTC. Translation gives CSVAGLRRDGYTF.

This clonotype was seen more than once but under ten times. CDR3 nucleotide sequence: TGTGCCAGCGGATGGGGACGGTACAATGAGCAGTTCTTC. Translated: CASGWGRYNEQFF. The chain uses TRBV6-2 or TRBV6-3 and TRBJ2-1; D assignment may be TRBD1 or TRBD2 (5 bases each). V was pared by 8 bases and J by 4 bases, with 12 bases between. Germline CDR1 is MNHEY and CDR2 is SVGEGT. The CDR3 runs 13 residues.